These 25 T cell receptor beta chains came from one sample sequenced in a study of post-analysis software for immune sequencing data. Unique molecular identifiers were carried by the TCR beta cDNA libraries. TCRdb re-derived calls from the PCR reads in MiXCR, one entry per CDR3 protein. The sample shows about 760,000 distinct CDR3 sequences, roughly 27% of them seen only once. The study's findings and limits: About 5 TRBV segments appeared more often in patients than in controls, and TRBV5-6, TRBV5-1 and TRBV20-1 were among these.

No antigens are known for them. The sequencing sample was made of blood. The receptors shown here come from a girl aged 5 to 17 with multiple sclerosis.

This clonotype came up a few times. The chain recombines TRBV7-9 with TRBJ1-2; D remains unclear. Per the germline V gene, CDR1 is SEHNR and CDR2 is FQNEAQ (reference sequence). This CDR3 is built from 12 residues. V shed 0 bases and J shed 6 bases, with 5 bases lying between them. The CDR3: CASSLASDGYTF. CDR3 bases: TGTGCCAGCAGCTTAGCCAGTGATGGCTACACCTTC.

V and J are TRBV4-1 and TRBJ2-3; D perhaps matches TRBD2 (5 bases). This CDR3 is built from 17 residues. Trimming stripped 1 base from V and 0 bases from J, with 14 bases between. Germline loops: CDR1 MGHRA, CDR2 YSYEKL. The CDR3 spells CASSQAPRSGSTDTQYF. DNA for the CDR3: TGCGCCAGCAGCCAAGCCCCCCGCAGCGGAAGCACAGATACGCAGTATTTT.

The table lists this clonotype with a few counts. The chain combines TRBV5-4 with TRBJ2-5; 8 nucleotides match TRBD1. CDR3 length equals 15 residues. Germline V CDR1 and CDR2: SGHNT, YYREEE (reference sequence). The trim removed 4 bases at V and 1 base at J, leaving 6 bases unmatched. CDR3 nucleotides: TGTGCCAGCAGCCAGACAGGGGCAGGCCAAGAGACCCAGTACTTC. Residues: CASSQTGAGQETQYF.

This clonotype was detected a few times. The chain links TRBV28 to TRBJ2-7; TRBD2 is a possible D gene (6 bases). This CDR3 has 14 amino acids. V was clipped by 5 bases and J by 3 bases, with 14 bases between them. Germline V gene data show CDR1 as MDHEN and CDR2 as SYDVKM. CDR3 nucleotide sequence: TGTGCCAGCAGTCCCCCGGGGGAGAGCTACGAGCAGTACTTC. Residues: CASSPPGESYEQYF.

This clonotype was seen a handful of times. The chain employs TRBV29-1 and TRBJ2-7; D perhaps matches TRBD1 (6 bases). The CDR3 contains 14 residues. Germline CDR1 reads SQVTM; CDR2 reads ANQGSEA. V shed 5 bases and J shed 5 bases, with 19 bases lying between them. CDR3 in DNA: TGCAGCGTTAACTCCGCAGGGGCGAGTCACGAGCAGTACTTC. Encoded protein: CSVNSAGASHEQYF.

The genes are TRBV29-1 and TRBJ2-7; TRBD1 is a possible D gene (7 bases). The CDR3 has 13 residues. Germline-derived CDR1 and CDR2 are SQVTM and ANQGSEA. The V and J ends lost 1 base and 5 bases respectively, with 12 bases between them. CDR3 nucleotide sequence: TGCAGCGTTGAAGCTCCAGGGGGGCACGAGCAGTACTTC. Translation gives CSVEAPGGHEQYF.

The V gene is TRBV6-2 or TRBV6-3, the J gene TRBJ1-6; D call uncertain. CDR3 length: 16 residues. V was shortened by 2 bases and J by 4 bases, with 12 bases between the two germline ends. CDR1 is MNHEY and CDR2 is SVGEGT in the germline V gene. CDR3: CASSYLRSSYNSPLHF. CDR3 in DNA: TGTGCCAGCAGTTACCTCCGGAGCTCTTATAATTCACCCCTCCACTTT.

As for this clonotype: Compared with germline, one end of the junction differs, possibly owing to a read error. The chain combines TRBV12-3 or TRBV12-4 with TRBJ2-3, with D perhaps TRBD2 (6 bases). The CDR3 covers 17 residues. CDR3 region: CASSRRQSPTSTDTLYF. The CDR3 DNA reads as TGTGCCAGCAGTAGGAGACAGTCCCCTACTAGCACAGATACGCTGTATTTT.

This clonotype was counted between two and nine times. The rearrangement links TRBV28 to TRBJ2-2; 9 bases map to TRBD2. The germline CDR1 and CDR2 sequences are MDHEN and SYDVKM. The CDR3 has 15 amino acids. V dropped 7 bases and J dropped 6; count of bases not matched to a gene: 9. CDR3 DNA: TGTGCCAGCACCGTCTGGCTAGCGGGATCCGGGGAGCTGTTTTTT. This codes for CASTVWLAGSGELFF.

The V and J genes are TRBV6-6 and TRBJ1-2, with D possibly being TRBD1 (6 bases). The V gene lost 5 bases and the J gene lost 4 bases, with 14 bases spanning the gap. CDR3 length: 14 residues. The germline V gene encodes CDR1 MNHNY and CDR2 SVGAGI (reference sequence). The CDR3 DNA reads as TGTGCCAGCAGTGGGGGGGCAGGGGCCTATGGCTACACCTTC. It is translated as CASSGGAGAYGYTF.

This clonotype was seen a handful of times. The V and J genes are TRBV29-1 and TRBJ2-2; 8 nucleotides line up with TRBD1. J was trimmed by 1 base and V by 7 bases; bases with no gene match: 8. The CDR3 spans 15 residues. Per germline, CDR1 SQVTM and CDR2 ANQGSEA. CDR3 sequence (DNA): TGCAGCGCGAGGCGCGGGACAGGGAACACCGGGGAGCTGTTTTTT. Translating gives CSARRGTGNTGELFF.

Here the CDR3 DNA reads TGTGCCAGCAGCAAACCCGGGGGGACTAGCTCCTACAATGAGCAGTTCTTC. This codes for CASSKPGGTSSYNEQFF. The J gene is TRBJ2-1, the V gene TRBV21-1; the tabulated D call, TRBD1, remains unverified against the DNA. TRBV21-1 is a known pseudogene. CDR3 length equals 17 residues.

This clonotype has more than one count but fewer than ten. The chain uses TRBV7-9 and TRBJ2-3; D gene uncertain. The germline V gene has CDR1 SEHNR and CDR2 FQNEAQ (reference sequence). V was clipped by 1 base and J by 4 bases, with 6 bases between them. CDR3 length: 13 residues. The CDR3 region is CASSLGYADTQYF. DNA for the CDR3: TGTGCCAGCAGCTTAGGTTACGCAGATACGCAGTATTTT.

This chain joins TRBV19 and TRBJ2-5, with D possibly being TRBD2 (6 bases). Between the trimmed V and J ends, which lost 4 bases and 5 bases, there was a span of 20 bases. The length of the CDR3 is 16 residues. Germline assignment: CDR1 LNHDA and CDR2 SQIVND (reference sequence). Here the CDR3 reads CASSTPVGSGVETQYF. The CDR3 DNA reads as TGTGCCAGTAGTACGCCTGTGGGTTCGGGAGTGGAGACCCAGTACTTC.

The chain links TRBV5-5 to TRBJ2-3, with D perhaps TRBD1 (6 bases). The length of the CDR3 is 15 residues. Germline CDR1 is SGHKS and CDR2 is YYEKEE (reference sequence). Trimming shortened V by 5 bases and J by 2 bases, and 15 bases separated the two germline ends. The CDR3 is CASSLQGMVTDTQYF. The DNA of the CDR3 is TGTGCCAGCAGTTTACAGGGAATGGTCACAGATACGCAGTATTTT. Together with reference TRBV5-5 and TRBJ2-3, the CDR3 gives the full variable domain: DAGVTQSPTHLIKTRGQQVTLRCSPISGHKSVSWYQQVLGQGPQFIFQYYEKEERGRGNFPDRFSARQFPNYSSELNVNALLLGDSALYLCASSLQGMVTDTQYFGPGTRLTVL.

This clonotype has more than one count but fewer than ten. This chain connects TRBV5-1 to TRBJ2-3; D gene uncertain. V lost 1 base, J lost 0 bases, and 9 bases lay in between. CDR1 is SGHRS, CDR2 YFSETQ, per germline. The CDR3 covers 15 residues. The CDR3 sequence is CASSLTVPSTDTQYF. In DNA form, the CDR3 reads TGCGCCAGCAGCTTGACAGTTCCTAGCACAGATACGCAGTATTTT.

The chain combines TRBV7-2 with TRBJ2-7; D is uncertain. This CDR3 is built from 14 residues. Per germline, CDR1 SGHTA and CDR2 FQGNSA. Trimming removed 1 base from V and 3 bases from J, with 10 bases in between. Written as DNA, the CDR3 is TGTGCCAGCAGCTTAGAGCATGATGGCTACGAGCAGTACTTC. Amino acid sequence: CASSLEHDGYEQYF.

This rearrangement joins TRBV5-4 to TRBJ2-1; D may be TRBD2 (6 bases). Germline V CDR1 and CDR2: SGHNT, YYREEE (reference sequence). Between the trimmed V and J ends, which lost 0 bases and 4 bases, there was a span of 14 bases. This CDR3 comprises 16 residues. CDR3 nucleotides: TGTGCCAGCAGCTTGGCCGGGAGTAACTCTTACAATGAGCAGTTCTTC. Amino acid sequence: CASSLAGSNSYNEQFF.

This clonotype was seen more than once but under ten times. J is TRBJ2-5 and V is TRBV28; D is perhaps TRBD2 (5 bases). This CDR3 is built from 14 residues. The germline V gene encodes CDR1 MDHEN and CDR2 SYDVKM. Trimming pared 10 bases from V and 5 bases from J, leaving 20 bases between. The CDR3 sequence: CATLSFPEVETQYF. In DNA form, the CDR3 reads TGTGCCACCCTGAGCTTCCCGGAGGTGGAGACCCAGTACTTC.

This clonotype was seen only a few times. This chain links TRBV5-6 with TRBJ2-1, with 8 bases lining up with TRBD2. Trimming at V came to 0 bases and at J to 6 bases, leaving 5 bases not matched to a gene. The germline CDR1 and CDR2 sequences are SGHDT and YYEEEE. There are 15 residues in the CDR3. The CDR3 DNA reads as TGTGCCAGCAGCTTGGGAGCGGGAGCTCTCAATGAGCAGTTCTTC. Translating gives CASSLGAGALNEQFF.

This clonotype has just a few counts. This chain links TRBV12-3 or TRBV12-4 with TRBJ1-1; 7 nucleotides agree with TRBD1. V dropped 6 bases and J dropped 1; count of bases not matched to a gene: 8. The CDR3 has 15 residues. The CDR3 DNA reads as TGTGCCAGCAGCCTCCCGGGGACAGCGAACACTGAAGCTTTCTTT. This sequence encodes CASSLPGTANTEAFF.

V is TRBV10-1 and J is TRBJ2-5; weak D call: TRBD1 (5 bases). The DNA end favors TRBJ2-7, so the J call may be wrong. CDR3 length equals 14 residues. CDR1 and CDR2 from the germline V gene are WNHNN and SYGVQD (reference sequence). CDR3 nucleotides: TGCGCCAGCAGTGAGTCCTGGACATCCCACGAGCAGTACTTC. Translation gives CASSESWTSHEQYF.

The rearrangement uses TRBV7-8 and TRBJ1-5; no clear D. V lost 4 bases to trimming and J lost 3 bases, with 10 bases between them. CDR1 and CDR2 (germline): SGHVS, FQNEAQ. The CDR3 contains 14 residues. In DNA, the CDR3 is TGTGCCAGCAGCTCCCACGGACTCAATCAGCCCCAGCATTTT. It translates to CASSSHGLNQPQHF.

This clonotype was seen more than once but under ten times. The chain couples TRBV6-5 to TRBJ1-4; 7 bases map to TRBD1. From germline, CDR1 is MNHEY and CDR2 SVGAGI. The V gene end was trimmed by 5 bases and the J gene end by 8 bases; junction bases not matched to a gene: 11. The CDR3 sequence is 15 residues long. Here the CDR3 DNA reads TGTGCCAGCAGTCCCGACAGGGCGGCTTTCGAAAAACTGTTTTTT. Its translation is CASSPDRAAFEKLFF.

This clonotype was picked up a small number of times. The V and J genes are TRBV6-6 and TRBJ2-5, with D perhaps matching TRBD1 (5 bases). Trimming removed 7 bases from V and 3 bases from J, with 15 bases in between. The CDR3 runs to 14 residues. Germline V gene data show CDR1 as MNHNY and CDR2 as SVGAGI (reference sequence). The CDR3 protein is CASTMRQSKETQYF. In DNA form, the CDR3 reads TGTGCCAGCACAATGAGACAGTCAAAAGAGACCCAGTACTTC.